The source of this T cell receptor beta chain is a study of cytomegalovirus exposure and HLA in healthy donors. Overall study results and limits: In the analysis, some V segments, TRBV6-2 and TRBV6-3 included, were excluded as indistinguishable.

To note about this clone: Its specificity is unknown.

This CDR3 has 14 residues. V lost 6 bases to trimming and J lost 5 bases; unmatched junction nucleotides: 8. CDR1 MNHEY and CDR2 SVGAGI come from the germline V gene. The PCR ran on 60 Vbeta and 13 Jbeta primers. Libraries were prepared by immunoSEQ multiplex PCR; TCRdb keeps only in-frame clonotypes and omits some of them. This sample has about 110,000 clones, with about 70% found just once. The chain recombines TRBV6-5 with TRBJ1-1, with 8 bases aligning to TRBD1. Input material: PBMCs. This TCR derives from a woman aged 50 to 65 in good health and CMV-seropositive. CDR3 residues: CASRAAQGATEAFF. The CDR3 region has the DNA TGTGCCAGCAGAGCAGCCCAGGGGGCAACTGAAGCTTTCTTT.